Each of the 16 T cell receptor beta chains below was sequenced from the same sample in a study of CD8+CD57+ T cells in acquired aplastic anemia. Genomic DNA served as template for TCR beta VDJ and CDR3 profiling. MiXCR, applied by TCRdb to the reads, yields one record per CDR3 protein. Here the sample spans about 160,000 distinct CDR3 sequences, around 40% being singletons. The sequenced sample was sorted CD4+, CD8+, or CD8+CD57+ T cells (not recorded which) from PBMCs. These receptors came from a human donor in good health.

Comments on this clonotype: A much larger clone lies one base from this, so it may be a read error. The chain uses TRBV2 and TRBJ1-1; D not resolved. The germline V gene encodes CDR1 SNHLY and CDR2 FYNNEI. CDR3 length: 13 residues. Trimming took 7 bases from V and 2 from J, leaving 11 bases between them. In DNA, the CDR3 is TGTGCCAGCAATTACAAGGCTAACACTGAAGCTTTCTTT. Its translation: CASNYKANTEAFF.

Concerning this clonotype: This could be a read error, since a much larger clone is one nucleotide away. This rearrangement joins TRBV4-3 to TRBJ1-1; 7 nucleotides line up with TRBD1. The ends lost 4 bases at V and 1 base at J; junction bases unmatched: 9. CDR3 length: 16 residues. Per germline, CDR1 LGHNA and CDR2 YSLEER. CDR3 loop: CASSRGEGQWNTEAFF. The CDR3 region has the DNA TGCGCCAGCAGCCGAGGCGAGGGACAGTGGAACACTGAAGCTTTCTTT.

The sample holds many counts of this clonotype. This rearrangement joins TRBV7-2 to TRBJ2-7; no firm D call. Germline CDR1 and CDR2: SGHTA and FQGNSA. There are 12 residues in the CDR3. V lost 5 bases and J 6 bases, leaving 11 bases between the germline ends. Here the CDR3 reads CASSPDRVEQYF. The CDR3 DNA sequence: TGTGCCAGCAGCCCCGATCGCGTCGAGCAGTACTTC.

In this sample, this clonotype turned up many times. The chain recombines TRBV7-9 with TRBJ2-7; 14 bases agree with TRBD2. V shed 2 bases and J 6 bases; nucleotides not matched to a gene: 12. Per the germline V gene, CDR1 is SEHNR and CDR2 is FQNEAQ (reference sequence). The CDR3 is made up of 18 amino acids. CDR3: CASSLRLAGGQWDGEQYF. Written as DNA, the CDR3 is TGTGCCAGCAGCTTAAGACTAGCGGGGGGGCAGTGGGACGGCGAGCAGTACTTC.

There are many counts of this clonotype. The chain recombines TRBV4-1 with TRBJ1-6; 7 nucleotides line up with TRBD1. V gave up 0 bases and J gave up 3 bases; unmatched junction bases: 8. The germline V gene encodes CDR1 MGHRA and CDR2 YSYEKL. The CDR3 sequence is 18 residues long. CDR3 residues: CASSQDISTGYYNSPLHF. The CDR3 DNA is TGCGCCAGCAGCCAAGATATTTCGACAGGGTACTATAATTCACCCCTCCACTTT.

The count of this clonotype is one. V gene TRBV5-1 combines with J gene TRBJ2-5; perhaps TRBD2 as D (5 bases). Germline V gene data show CDR1 as SGHRS and CDR2 as YFSETQ. Trimming removed 0 bases at V and 2 bases at J, with 11 bases between. This CDR3 region has 15 residues. CDR3: CASSLAGLAQETQYF. As DNA, the CDR3 is TGCGCCAGCAGCTTGGCAGGACTCGCTCAAGAGACCCAGTACTTC.

The chain employs TRBV10-1 and TRBJ2-5; 7 positions agree with TRBD1. There are 14 residues in the CDR3. The germline CDR1 and CDR2 sequences are WNHNN and SYGVQD (reference sequence). With 3 bases clipped from V and 7 bases from J, the junction kept 8 bases outside the gene matches. This chain's CDR3 is CASSDRERQGTQYF. The DNA for the CDR3 is TGCGCCAGCAGTGACCGGGAAAGACAGGGGACCCAGTACTTC.

V is TRBV14 and J is TRBJ2-3; 11 bases line up with TRBD2. Trimming at V came to 0 bases and at J to 5 bases, leaving 4 bases not matched to a gene. The CDR3 spans 16 residues. In germline, CDR1 is SGHDN, CDR2 FVKESK. The CDR3 loop is CASSQDGGLAGDTQYF. The CDR3 bases are TGTGCCAGCAGCCAAGATGGAGGACTAGCGGGAGATACGCAGTATTTT.

This clonotype was seen ten or more times. J is TRBJ1-1 and V is TRBV4-3; D perhaps matches TRBD1 (5 bases). Trimming took 3 bases from V and 6 from J, leaving 20 bases between them. The CDR3 length is 16 residues. Germline CDR1 is LGHNA and CDR2 is YSLEER. CDR3 in DNA: TGCGCCAGCAGCCATCTCACCCGACAGAAAGGTTCTGAAGCTTTCTTT. It yields the protein CASSHLTRQKGSEAFF.

This chain joins TRBV2 and TRBJ2-1; maybe TRBD2 (5 bases). The germline V and J ends were trimmed by 7 bases and 3 bases, with 10 bases remaining between them. The germline V gene has CDR1 SNHLY and CDR2 FYNNEI. This CDR3 has 13 amino acids. DNA of the CDR3: TGTGCCAGCACCCCCGGGATCTACAATGAGCAGTTCTTC. As protein: CASTPGIYNEQFF.

This clonotype was recorded at least ten times. The chain is built from TRBV2 and TRBJ1-6; D unclear. The germline V and J ends were trimmed by 5 bases and 10 bases, with 15 bases remaining between them. The CDR3 length is 14 residues. Germline V gives CDR1 SNHLY, CDR2 FYNNEI. CDR3 sequence (DNA): TGTGCCAGCAGTTACCTGAGGGTTAACTCACCCCTCCACTTT. Translated: CASSYLRVNSPLHF.

The chain combines TRBV7-6 with TRBJ2-7; TRBD1 aligns across 9 bases. Germline V gene sequence: CDR1 SGHVS, CDR2 FNYEAQ. Trimming cost V 1 base and J 5 bases; bases outside gene matches: 9. This CDR3 is built from 16 residues. The CDR3 sequence is CASSLGVGQGRDEQYF. CDR3 DNA: TGTGCCAGCAGCTTAGGGGTGGGACAGGGAAGGGACGAGCAGTACTTC.

The genes are TRBV25-1 and TRBJ1-5; 7 bases align to TRBD1. The V segment lost 1 base and the J segment 4 bases; nucleotides outside the gene matches: 10. Per germline, CDR1 MGHDK and CDR2 SYGVNS. This CDR3 comprises 17 residues. CDR3 bases: TGTGCCAGCAGTGAATCAGGCAGGGGGAAAACTAATCAGCCCCAGCATTTT. It yields the protein CASSESGRGKTNQPQHF.

This chain joins TRBV20-1 and TRBJ2-1; D might be TRBD2 (5 bases). Germline values: CDR1 DFQATT, CDR2 SNEGSKA (reference sequence). The CDR3 is 11 amino acids. Trimming pared 3 bases from V and 12 bases from J, leaving 12 bases between. Here the CDR3 DNA reads TGCAGTGCTAGGGAGCCAGAGGGGCAGTTCTTC. As protein: CSAREPEGQFF.

The table lists this clonotype with a few counts. The chain couples TRBV3-1 to TRBJ2-1, with TRBD2 matching 9 bases. Per germline, CDR1 LGHDT and CDR2 YNNKEL (reference sequence). V trimming: 4 bases; J trimming: 2 bases; junction bases outside the gene matches: 6. This CDR3 has 16 amino acids. The CDR3 nucleotides read TGTGCCAGCAGCCCAAGACTAGCGGAGACCTACAATGAGCAGTTCTTC. As protein: CASSPRLAETYNEQFF.

There are many counts of this clonotype. The chain uses TRBV4-3 and TRBJ1-2; maybe TRBD1 (6 bases). V was cut by 6 bases and J by 8 bases, with 22 bases left in between. CDR3 size: 15 residues. Germline values: CDR1 LGHNA, CDR2 YSLEER. The CDR3 loop is CASRPNRDRFSGYTF. CDR3 in DNA: TGCGCCAGCAGACCTAACAGGGATAGATTCAGCGGCTACACCTTC.